The 28 T cell receptor beta chains below all came from one sample that was sequenced in a study of circulating and synovial CD4+ cells in juvenile arthritis (dated by TCRdb to the mid-2010s). The method was the immunoSEQ multiplex PCR assay. TCRdb provides this immuneACCESS table in a form limited to in-frame rearrangements. Some clones are lacking; in checked studies, under half of them reflect an unresolved V gene, and why the rest are absent is not known. This sample holds around 2,000 clones; roughly 91% were observed only once. Together, the top ten hold 1.5% to 2% of the sample. The sample was HLA-DR+ CD4+ T cells from blood. The cell subset or site tag for this specimen amounts to: circulating pathogenic-like lymphocytes, sorted as HLA-DR+CD14-CD3+CD4+CD25low/- blood T cells. All receptors derive from a human donor with juvenile idiopathic arthritis.

The chain uses TRBV5-1 and TRBJ2-7; 9 bases match TRBD1. Germline-derived CDR1 and CDR2 are SGHRS and YFSETQ. The length of the CDR3 is 14 residues. The ends lost 4 bases at V and 7 bases at J; junction bases unmatched: 9. The CDR3 region is CASSMRTGVKEQYF. CDR3 bases: TGCGCCAGCAGCATGCGGACAGGGGTGAAGGAGCAGTACTTC. Filled out from reference TRBV5-1 and TRBJ2-7, the complete variable domain reads KAGVTQTPRYLIKTRGQQVTLSCSPISGHRSVSWYQQTPGQGLQFLFEYFSETQRNKGNFPGRFSGRQFSNSRSEMNVSTLELGDSALYLCASSMRTGVKEQYFGPGTRLTVT.

The rearrangement links TRBV4-2 to TRBJ1-2; 12 bases fit TRBD1. V trimming: 4 bases; J trimming: 6 bases; junction bases outside the gene matches: 15. The CDR3 is made up of 18 amino acids. Germline CDR1 and CDR2: LGHNA and YNFKEQ. CDR3 residues: CASSPRTGTGGESNGYTF. The CDR3 DNA reads TGTGCCAGCAGCCCCCGAACCGGGACAGGGGGCGAAAGTAATGGCTACACCTTC.

This chain connects TRBV6-5 to TRBJ2-3, with TRBD2 matching over 9 bases. Germline loops: CDR1 MNHEY, CDR2 SVGAGI. The CDR3 covers 15 residues. With V trimmed by 5 bases and J by 4 bases, 7 bases remained unmatched. The chain's CDR3 is CASSPRTSVADTQYF. In DNA form, the CDR3 reads TGTGCCAGCAGTCCCCGGACTAGCGTGGCAGATACGCAGTATTTT.

The chain recombines TRBV14 with TRBJ2-7; 9 nucleotides match TRBD2. V lost 4 bases and J lost 6; bases outside the gene matches: 4. The CDR3 contains 13 residues. Germline V gene data show CDR1 as SGHDN and CDR2 as FVKESK. CDR3 coding DNA: TGTGCCAGCAGCCCGCTGACTAGCGGCGAGCAGTACTTC. Translation gives CASSPLTSGEQYF. The whole variable domain, remainder taken from reference TRBV14 and TRBJ2-7, is EAGVTQFPSHSVIEKGQTVTLRCDPISGHDNLYWYRRVMGKEIKFLLHFVKESKQDESGMPNNRFLAERTGGTYSTLKVQPAELEDSGVYFCASSPLTSGEQYFGPGTRLTVT.

The CDR3 DNA is TGTGCCAGTAGACCTAGGACAGGGACCTCTGGGGCCAACGTCCTGACTTTC. Protein: CASRPRTGTSGANVLTF. The rearrangement links TRBV19 to TRBJ2-6; 8 bases map to TRBD1. Germline V gene sequence: CDR1 LNHDA, CDR2 SQIVND (reference sequence). The junction had 7 bases not matched to a gene; V was cut back by 6 bases and J by 0 bases. The CDR3 length is 17 residues.

J is TRBJ1-5 and V is TRBV10-3, with D uncertain. CDR3 length equals 14 residues. Per the germline V gene, CDR1 is ENHRY and CDR2 is SYGVKD. Trimming removed 6 bases at V and 2 bases at J, with 11 bases between. In DNA form, the CDR3 reads TGTGCCATCAGATCGGGAGTGGGCAATCAGCCCCAGCATTTT. This gives the protein CAIRSGVGNQPQHF.

The rearrangement joins TRBV28 to TRBJ2-2, with 10 bases lining up with TRBD2. CDR1 and CDR2 (germline): MDHEN, SYDVKM. The CDR3 consists of 22 residues. V lost 5 bases, J lost 2 bases, and 23 bases stayed unmatched. The CDR3 reads CASSAPAGTAKLAGLNTGELFF. The CDR3 bases are TGTGCCAGCAGTGCCCCAGCGGGGACAGCTAAACTAGCGGGGCTTAACACCGGGGAGCTGTTTTTT.

This chain uses TRBV28 with TRBJ2-7, with TRBD1 matching over 7 bases. The J segment lost 2 bases and the V segment lost 6 bases, leaving 4 bases of the junction unmatched. CDR1 is MDHEN, CDR2 SYDVKM, per germline. The CDR3 sequence is 13 residues long. In DNA, the CDR3 is TGTGCCAGCAGCCGACAGGGAACCTACGAGCAGTACTTC. Translating it yields CASSRQGTYEQYF.

V and J are TRBV28 and TRBJ1-1; D uncertain. Germline CDR1 reads MDHEN; CDR2 reads SYDVKM. The CDR3 spans 13 residues. Between the trimmed V and J ends, which lost 6 bases and 5 bases, there was a span of 13 bases. CDR3 DNA: TGTGCCAGCAGGTTTCGGGGATATACTGAAGCTTTCTTT. This gives the protein CASRFRGYTEAFF.

The genes are TRBV11-2 and TRBJ1-4; D call uncertain. The germline V gene encodes CDR1 SGHAT and CDR2 FQNNGV. The V end lost 5 bases, the J end lost 3 bases, and 19 bases lay between the germline ends. The CDR3 is made up of 17 amino acids. The CDR3 reads CASSPSLAVRPNEKLFF. The CDR3 DNA reads TGTGCCAGCAGCCCATCTCTCGCGGTACGGCCTAATGAAAAACTGTTTTTT.

This chain uses TRBV7-2 with TRBJ2-7; 8 positions agree with TRBD2. This CDR3 spans 15 amino acids. CDR1 and CDR2 from the germline V gene are SGHTA and FQGNSA. Trimming took 8 bases from V and 5 from J; bases not matched to a gene: 14. This chain's CDR3 is CASDSGSGGPNEQYF. For the CDR3, the DNA is TGTGCCAGCGACAGTGGGTCGGGGGGGCCTAACGAGCAGTACTTC.

This sequence joins TRBV6-5 and TRBJ1-5, with 7 bases lining up with TRBD1. Germline values: CDR1 MNHEY, CDR2 SVGAGI. This CDR3 has 15 residues. Trimming removed 4 bases from V and 7 bases from J; junction bases left unmatched: 10. Written as DNA, the CDR3 is TGTGCCAGCAGTTTAACAGGGGATCCTCCCCAGCCCCAGCATTTT. This gives the protein CASSLTGDPPQPQHF.

The chain has TRBV7-2 and TRBJ1-2; tentatively, D is TRBD1 (6 bases). The V end lost 6 bases, the J end lost 9 bases, and 14 bases lay between the germline ends. The CDR3 extends over 12 amino acids. In germline, CDR1 is SGHTA, CDR2 FQGNSA. In nucleotides, the CDR3 is TGTGCCAGCAGACCGGACAGCCCCAGCTACACCTTC. Amino acids: CASRPDSPSYTF.

The chain couples TRBV7-2 to TRBJ1-1, with D perhaps matching TRBD1 (6 bases). This CDR3 comprises 14 residues. V lost 4 bases, J lost 4 bases, and 13 bases lay in between. Germline CDR1 and CDR2: SGHTA and FQGNSA. The CDR3 coding sequence is TGTGCCAGCAGCTCACAGGGTGGGAGCACTGAAGCTTTCTTT. Its translation: CASSSQGGSTEAFF. Complete variable domain (other parts from reference TRBV7-2 and TRBJ1-1): GAGVSQSPSNKVTEKGKDVELRCDPISGHTALYWYRQSLGQGLEFLIYFQGNSAPDKSGLPSDRFSAERTGGSVSTLTIQRTQQEDSAVYLCASSSQGGSTEAFFGQGTRLTVV.

This chain uses TRBV9 with TRBJ2-1; 10 positions match TRBD2. The V segment lost 0 bases and the J segment 4 bases; nucleotides outside the gene matches: 1. CDR3 length equals 15 residues. Germline V gene data show CDR1 as SGDLS and CDR2 as YYNGEE. The CDR3 is CASSVGAGGYNEQFF. Written as DNA, the CDR3 is TGTGCCAGCAGCGTAGGAGCGGGGGGGTACAATGAGCAGTTCTTC.

As concerns this clone: An end of the junction differs from the germline gene, which may be a read error. Other nucleotide sequences from this sample produce the same CDR3. The chain links TRBV9 to TRBJ1-6; maybe TRBD1 (5 bases). There are 14 residues in the CDR3. Germline CDR1 and CDR2: SGDLS and YYNGEE. The CDR3: CASSQGSYNSPLHF. CDR3 nucleotide sequence: TGTGCCAGCTCCCAGGGATCCTATAATTCCCCCCTCCACTTT.

A single count supports this clone. The chain links TRBV7-3 to TRBJ2-1; 14 bases line up with TRBD2. The CDR3 consists of 17 residues. Unmatched junction bases numbered 2, after V lost 0 bases and J lost 4 bases. The germline gives CDR1 SGHTA, CDR2 FQGTGA. The CDR3 region has the DNA TGTGCCAGCAGCTTAACGGGGACTAGCGGGGGATACAATGAGCAGTTCTTC. It translates to CASSLTGTSGGYNEQFF. Based on the CDR3 plus reference TRBV7-3 and TRBJ2-1, the full variable domain is GAGVSQTPSNKVTEKGKYVELRCDPISGHTALYWYRQSLGQGPEFLIYFQGTGAADDSGLPNDRFFAVRPEGSVSTLKIQRTERGDSAVYLCASSLTGTSGGYNEQFFGPGTRLTVL.

In this sample, this clone turned up a few times. The V and J genes are TRBV19 and TRBJ1-1; a weak D match, TRBD1 (6 bases). The V end was cut by 3 bases, the J end by 8 bases, with 19 bases between. The CDR3 length is 15 residues. In germline, CDR1 is LNHDA, CDR2 SQIVND (reference sequence). The chain's CDR3 is CASSIPHPGVLEAFF. The CDR3 DNA follows: TGTGCCAGTAGTATCCCCCACCCAGGGGTTCTAGAAGCTTTCTTT.

This clone occurred once. The chain recombines TRBV5-1 with TRBJ1-2; a weak D match, TRBD1 (5 bases). V was pared by 0 bases and J by 3 bases, with 12 bases between. There are 15 residues in the CDR3. The germline CDR1 and CDR2 sequences are SGHRS and YFSETQ. DNA for the CDR3: TGCGCCAGCAGCTTGGTTTACGGGGGGGACTATGGCTACACCTTC. Translation gives CASSLVYGGDYGYTF.

The chain couples TRBV7-2 to TRBJ2-2; 7 bases align to TRBD1. J gave up 0 bases and V 5 bases, and 9 bases lay outside the gene matches. The CDR3 covers 17 residues. In germline, CDR1 is SGHTA, CDR2 FQGNSA. The CDR3 DNA sequence: TGTGCCAGCAGCCGCGGTCCAGGGGGAGCGAACACCGGGGAGCTGTTTTTT. Protein sequence: CASSRGPGGANTGELFF.

Remarks on this clone: A read error may account for a junction end that differs from germline. This specimen includes other DNA sequences encoding the same CDR3. This chain connects TRBV6-5 to TRBJ1-1; D remains ambiguous. The CDR3 loop spans 12 amino acids. CDR1 and CDR2 (germline): MNHEY, SVGAGI. Here the CDR3 reads CASGLIKFEAFF. DNA for the CDR3: TGCGCCAGCGGCCTGATCAAATTCGAAGCTTTCTTT.

V and J are TRBV7-8 and TRBJ2-2, with 8 bases fitting TRBD1. The CDR3 is 15 amino acids. CDR1 and CDR2 (germline): SGHVS, FQNEAQ. V shed 5 bases and J 2 bases; nucleotides not matched to a gene: 4. The CDR3 loop reads CASSEPGGNTGELFF. In DNA form, the CDR3 reads TGTGCCAGCAGCGAGCCAGGGGGCAACACCGGGGAGCTGTTTTTT.

A note on this clone: One end of the junction does not line up with germline, which may come from a read error. Other nucleotide sequences from this sample produce the same CDR3. This rearrangement joins TRBV7-2 to TRBJ1-6; D is uncertain. Germline loops: CDR1 SGHTA, CDR2 FQGNSA. This CDR3 comprises 18 residues. CDR3 DNA: TGTGCCAGCAGCTTATCTTATGCGGGAAGCTCCTATAATTCCCCCCTCCACTTT. Its protein is CASSLSYAGSSYNSPLHF.

This clone was counted a single time. This same CDR3 is encoded by further DNA sequences in the sample. The chain recombines TRBV4-2 with TRBJ1-6, with D maybe TRBD1 (5 bases). The V gene lost 3 bases and the J gene lost 4 bases, with 10 bases spanning the gap. The CDR3 covers 15 residues. Germline CDR1 is LGHNA and CDR2 is YNFKEQ. This CDR3 reads CASSHSQGYNSPLHF. CDR3 bases: TGTGCCAGCAGCCACTCCCAGGGTTATAATTCACCCCTCCACTTT.

The chain carries TRBV23-1 and TRBJ2-7; perhaps TRBD1 as D (6 bases). TRBV23-1 is noted as an ORF with a role that remains uncertain. V gave up 2 bases and J gave up 3 bases, with 20 bases separating them. The CDR3 has 17 residues. Written as DNA, the CDR3 is TGCGCCAGCAGTCAAGTTAAGCACAACAGGGAGTACTACGAGCAGTACTTC. Amino acids: CASSQVKHNREYYEQYF.

In its sample, this clone was seen a few times. The chain is built from TRBV5-1 and TRBJ2-3; weak D call: TRBD1 (5 bases). Trimming took off 0 bases at V and 2 bases at J, with 13 bases between the two ends. This CDR3 contains 16 residues. Germline V lookup: CDR1 SGHRS, CDR2 YFSETQ. CDR3 sequence: CASSLALGQNTDTQYF. DNA of the CDR3: TGCGCCAGCAGCTTGGCCCTGGGGCAGAACACAGATACGCAGTATTTT.

The gene calls are TRBV15 and TRBJ2-1; D unresolved. V shed 3 bases and J shed 0 bases, with 15 bases lying between them. Germline assignment: CDR1 LNHNV and CDR2 YYDKDF (reference sequence). This CDR3 region has 17 residues. DNA for the CDR3: TGTGCCACCAGCAGCCCGGAGACTCGGAGCTCCTACAATGAGCAGTTCTTC. Amino acids: CATSSPETRSSYNEQFF.

V gene TRBV7-6 combines with J gene TRBJ2-7; 8 bases agree with TRBD1. CDR1 SGHVS and CDR2 FNYEAQ come from the germline V gene. Trimming at V came to 5 bases and at J to 7 bases, leaving 10 bases not matched to a gene. This CDR3 comprises 14 residues. As DNA, the CDR3 is TGTGCCAGCAGCCGGGACAGGATGCCTGGGGAGCAGTACTTC. As protein: CASSRDRMPGEQYF.